Given below is one T cell receptor (beta chain) in context. These data belong to a study of T cell responses to AZD1222 COVID-19 vaccine. Germline values: CDR1 SGHVS, CDR2 FQNEAQ. The CDR3 sequence is 12 residues long. Trimming removed 4 bases at V and 1 base at J, with 4 bases between. Generated by immunoSEQ multiplex PCR, the TCRdb table keeps only in-frame clones and is missing some. Among roughly 130,000 clones, over 75% were seen once, and the ten largest hold 1.6%. This sample comprised peripheral blood, obtained on day 0 of AZD1222 vaccination. This TCR was recovered from an adult in good health. This sequence joins TRBV7-8 and TRBJ1-2, with unresolved D. The CDR3 DNA reads as TGTGCCAGCAGCTCTAATAACTATGGCTACACCTTC. Residues: CASSSNNYGYTF.